The 5 T cell receptor beta chains in this list originate from one sample, sequenced in a study of vaccination and CD4 T cells after COVID-19. The antigens these receptors bind are not known. Sequencing of cultured CD4+ T cell DNA used the Oncomine TCR Beta short-read assay. Via MiXCR, TCRdb re-called the PCR reads, giving one row per CDR3 protein. Among approximately 25,000 distinct CDR3 sequences, 28% were seen once, and the ten largest hold just over 7%. Time point: late sampling 161 to 241 days after vaccination in a few convalescent patients. Indicated treatment: roughly 11-day PBMC culture with coronavirus spike peptide pools or control peptides (ViraFEST assay). This specimen was CD4+ T cells from blood, cultured in vitro, taken about 7 months after SARS-CoV-2 vaccination. The receptors were sampled from a human donor who had recovered from COVID-19.

The chain joins TRBV6-5 to TRBJ2-2, with unresolved D. This CDR3 is built from 14 residues. V shed 0 bases and J shed 5 bases, with 7 bases lying between them. The germline V gene has CDR1 MNHEY and CDR2 SVGAGI. The CDR3 DNA follows: TGTGCCAGCAGTTACTCCGCCCCGACCGGGGAGCTGTTTTTT. This sequence encodes CASSYSAPTGELFF.

In this sample, this clonotype turned up a few times. The gene calls are TRBV7-2 and TRBJ2-7; 11 bases are shared with TRBD2. The CDR3 length is 15 residues. CDR1 SGHTA and CDR2 FQGNSA come from the germline V gene. The junction had 3 bases not matched to a gene; V was cut back by 5 bases and J by 0 bases. The chain's CDR3 is CASSRTSGSSYEQYF. CDR3 in DNA: TGTGCCAGCAGCCGTACTAGCGGGAGCTCCTACGAGCAGTACTTC.

The chain carries TRBV20-1 and TRBJ2-2; D remains unclear. This CDR3 region has 14 residues. V lost 2 bases and J 6 bases, leaving 13 bases between the germline ends. CDR1 and CDR2 (germline): DFQATT, SNEGSKA (reference sequence). CDR3 DNA sequence: TGCAGTGCTAGAAGCCCGGCCCGGGCCGGGGAGCTGTTTTTT. This translates into CSARSPARAGELFF.

The V and J genes are TRBV10-3 and TRBJ2-5, with 10 bases identical to TRBD1. CDR3 length equals 14 residues. The germline V gene has CDR1 ENHRY and CDR2 SYGVKD. The V segment lost 6 bases and the J segment 5 bases; nucleotides outside the gene matches: 6. The CDR3 bases are TGTGCCATCAGGGGGACAGGGGTTATCGAGACCCAGTACTTC. Translated, it gives CAIRGTGVIETQYF.

The V and J genes are TRBV20-1 and TRBJ1-5, with no clear D. The germline gives CDR1 DFQATT, CDR2 SNEGSKA (reference sequence). The germline V and J ends were trimmed by 1 base and 6 bases, with 10 bases remaining between them. The CDR3 has 13 residues. Written as DNA, the CDR3 is TGCAGTGCTAGAGGGTCAGAGGCTCAGCCCCAGCATTTT. Amino acids: CSARGSEAQPQHF.